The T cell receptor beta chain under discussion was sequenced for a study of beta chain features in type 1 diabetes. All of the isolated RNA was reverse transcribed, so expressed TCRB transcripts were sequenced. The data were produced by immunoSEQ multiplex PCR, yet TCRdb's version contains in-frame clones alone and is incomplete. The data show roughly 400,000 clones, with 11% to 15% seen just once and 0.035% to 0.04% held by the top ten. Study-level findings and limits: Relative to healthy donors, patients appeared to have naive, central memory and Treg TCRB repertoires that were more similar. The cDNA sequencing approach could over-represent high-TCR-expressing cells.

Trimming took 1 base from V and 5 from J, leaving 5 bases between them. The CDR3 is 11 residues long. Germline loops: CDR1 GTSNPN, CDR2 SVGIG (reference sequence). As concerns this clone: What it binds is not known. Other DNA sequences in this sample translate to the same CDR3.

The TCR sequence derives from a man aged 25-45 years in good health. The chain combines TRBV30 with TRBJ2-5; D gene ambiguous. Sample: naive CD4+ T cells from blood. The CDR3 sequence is CAWSARETQYF. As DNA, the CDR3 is TGTGCCTGGAGTGCCAGGGAGACCCAGTACTTC.